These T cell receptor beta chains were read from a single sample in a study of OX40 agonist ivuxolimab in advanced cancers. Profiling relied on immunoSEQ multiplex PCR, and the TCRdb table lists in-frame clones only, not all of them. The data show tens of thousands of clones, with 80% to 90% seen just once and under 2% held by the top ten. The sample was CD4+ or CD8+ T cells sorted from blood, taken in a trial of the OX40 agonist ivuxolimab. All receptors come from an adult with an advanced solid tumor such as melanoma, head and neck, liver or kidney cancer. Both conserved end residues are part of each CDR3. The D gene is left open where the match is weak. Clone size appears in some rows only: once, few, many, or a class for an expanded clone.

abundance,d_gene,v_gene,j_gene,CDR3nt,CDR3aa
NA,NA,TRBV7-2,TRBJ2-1,TGTGCCAGCAGCTTCCCGCCTGGGCAGTTCTTC,CASSFPPGQFF
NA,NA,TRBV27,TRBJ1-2,TGTGCCAGCAGTTTAGCTGCGACAGATTTATATGGCTACACCTTC,CASSLAATDLYGYTF
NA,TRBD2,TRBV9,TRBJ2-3,TGTGCCAGCAGCCCCTCGATTGGCGGGGGGGTAGATACGCAGTATTTT,CASSPSIGGGVDTQYF
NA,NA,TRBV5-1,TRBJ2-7,TGCGCCAGCAGCTTATCGACAGGAATGGCTTACGAGCAGTACTTC,CASSLSTGMAYEQYF
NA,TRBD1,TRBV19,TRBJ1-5,TGTGCCAGTAGTATAACTTACAGGGGGCAGGGTCAGCCCCAGCATTTT,CASSITYRGQGQPQHF
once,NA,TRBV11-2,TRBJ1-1,TGTGCCAGCAGCTTAGATCTGAGGGGGAACACTGAAGCTTTCTTT,CASSLDLRGNTEAFF
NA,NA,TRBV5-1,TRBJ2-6,TGCGCCAGCAGCTCTCTTGACTCTGGGGCCAACGTCCTGACTTTC,CASSSLDSGANVLTF
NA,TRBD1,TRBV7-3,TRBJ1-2,TGTGCCAGCAGCGCCTATCCCCGGGACAGGGGGAAAGTACTGCATGGCTACACCTTC,CASSAYPRDRGKVLHGYTF
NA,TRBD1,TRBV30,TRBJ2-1,TGTGCCTGGAGGGGACAGGCCCCCCGCAATGAGCAGTTCTTC,CAWRGQAPRNEQFF
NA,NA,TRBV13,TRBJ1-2,TGTGCCAGCAGCCGGGGGGCAGGGGTCGGCTATGGCTACACCTTC,CASSRGAGVGYGYTF
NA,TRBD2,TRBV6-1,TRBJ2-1,TGTGCCAGCAGTGATCCGGGCGGGGAGGGAGACAATGAGCAGTTCTTC,CASSDPGGEGDNEQFF
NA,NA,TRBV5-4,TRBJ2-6,TGTGCCAGCAGCGGTCTCTTGTCTGGGGCCAACGTCCTGACTTTC,CASSGLLSGANVLTF
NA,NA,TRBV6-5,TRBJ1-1,TGTGCCAGCAGTGAGGGAGGGTTGAGCACTGAAGCTTTCTTT,CASSEGGLSTEAFF
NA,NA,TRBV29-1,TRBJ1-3,TGCAGCGTTTCGGTCGGGGACCCGGCTGGAAACACCATATATTTT,CSVSVGDPAGNTIYF
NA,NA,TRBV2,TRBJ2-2,TGTGCCAGCAGTACCCCTGGGTTGAGCGGGGAGCTGTTTTTT,CASSTPGLSGELFF